This TCR beta chain was identified during a study of blood T cell repertoires in COVID-19. Overall study: The United States, Italy and Spain were the sources of the acute and convalescent COVID-19 samples. The analysed material was cDNA or gDNA that came from T cells, B-cell-depleted T cells, or PBMCs.

Assay: immunoSEQ multiplex PCR; the TCRdb copy retains only in-frame clones and omits some. The data contain under 400,000 clones, about 90% of them singletons. With V trimmed by 3 bases and J by 5 bases, 9 bases remained unmatched. CDR1 KGHSH and CDR2 LQKENI come from the germline V gene. The CDR3 sequence is 15 residues long. The receptor was isolated from a young man with active or convalescent COVID-19. V usage is TRBV18 and J usage is TRBJ1-2, with 7 positions matching TRBD1. Sequenced input: peripheral blood. In DNA form, the CDR3 reads TGTGCCAGCTCACCGGCGGGACAGAGAACATATGGCTACACCTTC. This gives the protein CASSPAGQRTYGYTF.